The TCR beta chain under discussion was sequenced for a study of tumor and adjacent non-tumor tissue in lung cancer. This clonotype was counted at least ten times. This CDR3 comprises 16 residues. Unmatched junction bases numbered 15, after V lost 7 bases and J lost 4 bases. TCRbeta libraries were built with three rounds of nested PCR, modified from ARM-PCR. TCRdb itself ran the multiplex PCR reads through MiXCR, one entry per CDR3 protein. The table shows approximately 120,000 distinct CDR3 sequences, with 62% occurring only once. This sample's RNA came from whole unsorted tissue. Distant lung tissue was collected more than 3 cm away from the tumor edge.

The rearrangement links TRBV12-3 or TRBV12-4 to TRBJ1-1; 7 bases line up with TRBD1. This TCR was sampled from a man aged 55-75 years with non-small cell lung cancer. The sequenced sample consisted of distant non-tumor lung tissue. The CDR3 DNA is TGTGCCAGCACCAAAGGGGTAGGGGGCGCGGGCACTGAAGCTTTCTTT. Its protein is CASTKGVGGAGTEAFF.